The 8 T cell receptor beta chains presented below share a single source sample, sequenced in a study of T cells after yellow fever vaccination. TCRdb called the 5' RACE reads again in MiXCR, with one record for every CDR3 protein. Among some 390,000 distinct CDR3 sequences listed, approximately 18% were seen once. Sequencing was performed on PBMCs, taken before the yellow fever booster vaccination. These receptors came from a man aged 18 to 29 who received the YFV17D yellow fever vaccine.

This clonotype came up once. The rearrangement links TRBV5-4 to TRBJ1-3; D is possibly TRBD1 (6 bases). Germline values: CDR1 SGHNT, CDR2 YYREEE (reference sequence). The CDR3 sequence is 17 residues long. The germline V and J ends were trimmed by 0 bases and 0 bases, with 13 bases remaining between them. The CDR3 bases are TGTGCCAGCAGCTTGGATGGGGGGGGCCCCTCTGGAAACACCATATATTTT. This codes for CASSLDGGGPSGNTIYF.

The chain recombines TRBV5-1 with TRBJ2-3; D uncertain. Germline V gene data show CDR1 as SGHRS and CDR2 as YFSETQ. The CDR3 extends over 12 amino acids. Trimming shortened V by 4 bases and J by 3 bases, and 6 bases separated the two germline ends. CDR3: CASSRWTDTQYF. CDR3 DNA: TGCGCCAGCAGCCGGTGGACAGATACGCAGTATTTT.

V usage is TRBV9 and J usage is TRBJ2-3; 8 bases line up with TRBD2. This CDR3 is built from 19 residues. Losses at the gene ends were 0 bases for V and 6 bases for J; bases not matched to a gene: 18. Per germline, CDR1 SGDLS and CDR2 YYNGEE. The chain's CDR3 is CASSVGDYASGLEFDTQYF. The CDR3 coding sequence is TGTGCCAGCAGCGTAGGGGATTACGCTAGCGGGCTTGAGTTCGATACGCAGTATTTT. Filled out from reference TRBV9 and TRBJ2-3, the complete variable domain reads DSGVTQTPKHLITATGQRVTLRCSPRSGDLSVYWYQQSLDQGLQFLIQYYNGEERAKGNILERFSAQQFPDLHSELNLSSLELGDSALYFCASSVGDYASGLEFDTQYFGPGTRLTVL.

This clonotype has at least ten counts. The rearrangement joins TRBV12-3 or TRBV12-4 to TRBJ2-2; D call uncertain. This CDR3 is 14 amino acids long. V was shortened by 3 bases and J by 1 base, with 6 bases between the two germline ends. The CDR3, as DNA: TGTGCCAGCAGTTTTTCGTTGAACACCGGGGAGCTGTTTTTT. This encodes CASSFSLNTGELFF.

The chain recombines TRBV6-2 or TRBV6-3 with TRBJ2-7; D unclear. The germline V and J ends were trimmed by 5 bases and 3 bases, with 11 bases remaining between them. This CDR3 comprises 13 residues. Germline V gene data show CDR1 as MNHEY and CDR2 as SVGEGT. CDR3 nucleotide sequence: TGTGCCAGCAGTCCGTCCCATTACTACGAGCAGTACTTC. As protein: CASSPSHYYEQYF.

The sample holds a few counts of this clonotype. The genes are TRBV4-3 and TRBJ2-5; 8 bases are shared with TRBD2. The CDR3 is made up of 15 amino acids. With 1 base clipped from V and 6 bases from J, the junction kept 7 bases outside the gene matches. Looked up from germline, CDR1 is LGHNA and CDR2 is YSLEER. CDR3 DNA: TGCGCCAGCAGCCAAGCGGGGGGGGCGTTTAAGACCCAGTACTTC. It specifies CASSQAGGAFKTQYF.

The V and J genes are TRBV2 and TRBJ2-7, with D possibly being TRBD1 (5 bases). Trimming stripped 9 bases from V and 2 bases from J, with 17 bases between. CDR3 length: 14 amino acids. Germline CDR1 and CDR2: SNHLY and FYNNEI. This chain's CDR3 is CASSSRGVTYEQYF. The CDR3 region has the DNA TGTGCCAGTTCTAGTAGGGGTGTAACCTACGAGCAGTACTTC.

This clonotype turned up a few times. V and J are TRBV10-3 and TRBJ1-1, with 7 bases that match TRBD1. CDR1 is ENHRY, CDR2 SYGVKD, per germline. V gave up 5 bases and J gave up 0 bases; unmatched junction bases: 21. The CDR3 is 20 residues long. CDR3 nucleotide sequence: TGTGCCATCAGTTTTTGGCGACAGGGAGATACTCATACCATGAACACTGAAGCTTTCTTT. It is translated as CAISFWRQGDTHTMNTEAFF.